This entry is about one TCR beta chain. Its antigen is unidentified. Lung cancer patients with chemo-refractory metastatic non-small-cell disease were given focal radiation plus CTLA-4 blockade with ipilimumab. Germline V lookup: CDR1 MNHNS, CDR2 SASEGT. V lost 1 base to trimming and J lost 2 bases, with 6 bases between them. This CDR3 has 13 residues. The data derive from a study of radiotherapy plus CTLA-4 blockade in lung cancer. As for the study in general: Disease control was seen in approximately 31% of patients, objective responses in about 19%.

Study-wide points: Expansion of tumor-derived TCR clones was observed in blood after radiotherapy plus ipilimumab. The authors reported that early blood T cell clone dynamics, with interferon-beta, best predicted response.

Assay: immunoSEQ multiplex PCR; the TCRdb copy retains only in-frame clones and omits some. The sample contains tens of thousands of clones, 80% to 90% of which appear only once. This material consisted of peripheral blood, taken from a patient treated with radiotherapy plus ipilimumab. The genes are TRBV6-1 and TRBJ2-7; the D gene is possibly TRBD1 (5 bases). This receptor was obtained from a human donor with non-small cell lung cancer whose response to radiotherapy plus ipilimumab could not be evaluated. The CDR3 sequence is CASSEDRTYEQYF. For the CDR3, the DNA is TGTGCCAGCAGTGAAGACAGGACCTACGAGCAGTACTTC.